The clone carrying this T cell receptor (beta chain) occurred a few times. The antigen is not known. MiXCR was run by TCRdb on the reads, yielding one entry per CDR3 protein. The profile shows around 750,000 distinct CDR3 sequences, around a third of them singletons. This specimen belongs to a study of T cell repertoires in cytomegalovirus infection. In the study overall: Use of recently identified HLA-C-restricted and well-studied HLA-B-restricted CMV epitopes was part of the study. An indication of both CMV infection and matching HLA type came from public TCR beta signatures.

From germline, CDR1 is SGHAT and CDR2 FQDESV (reference sequence). The trim removed 0 bases at V and 4 bases at J, leaving 7 bases unmatched. The CDR3 consists of 17 residues. Study-level findings and limits: The study identified carriers of CMV plus the relevant HLA from cumulative public TCR beta family frequency. What dominated the ex vivo response were HLA-C-restricted CMV-specific TCR beta clonotypes.

This rearrangement joins TRBV11-1 to TRBJ2-1; TRBD2 agrees at 9 bases. This TCR was recovered from a human donor in good health (CMV status not recorded). Some clones in this sample may be carry-over from other donors' samples. The sample was cultured CD8+ T cells from PBMCs, taken from culture after CMV antigen stimulation. The CDR3 DNA follows: TGTGCCAGCAGCTTAGCAAATAGCGGGGGCCTATACAATGAGCAGTTCTTC. Translating it yields CASSLANSGGLYNEQFF.